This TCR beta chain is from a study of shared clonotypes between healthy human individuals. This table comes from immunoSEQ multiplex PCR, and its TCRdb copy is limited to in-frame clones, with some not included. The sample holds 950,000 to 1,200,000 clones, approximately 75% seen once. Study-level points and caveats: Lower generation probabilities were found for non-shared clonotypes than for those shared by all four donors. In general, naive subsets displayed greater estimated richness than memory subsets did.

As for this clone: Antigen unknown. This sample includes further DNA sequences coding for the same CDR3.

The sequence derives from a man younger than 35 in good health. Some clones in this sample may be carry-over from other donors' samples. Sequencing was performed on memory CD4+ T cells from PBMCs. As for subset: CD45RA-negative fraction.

The CDR3 nucleotides are TGTGCCAGCAGCCCGAGCGGCCAAGAGACCCAGTACTTC. The encoded protein is CASSPSGQETQYF. V gene TRBV11-3 combines with J gene TRBJ2-5; tentative D call: TRBD2 (5 bases). The V gene lost 5 bases and the J gene lost 1 base, with 8 bases spanning the gap. CDR3 length equals 13 residues. The germline V gene has CDR1 SGHNT and CDR2 YENEEA.